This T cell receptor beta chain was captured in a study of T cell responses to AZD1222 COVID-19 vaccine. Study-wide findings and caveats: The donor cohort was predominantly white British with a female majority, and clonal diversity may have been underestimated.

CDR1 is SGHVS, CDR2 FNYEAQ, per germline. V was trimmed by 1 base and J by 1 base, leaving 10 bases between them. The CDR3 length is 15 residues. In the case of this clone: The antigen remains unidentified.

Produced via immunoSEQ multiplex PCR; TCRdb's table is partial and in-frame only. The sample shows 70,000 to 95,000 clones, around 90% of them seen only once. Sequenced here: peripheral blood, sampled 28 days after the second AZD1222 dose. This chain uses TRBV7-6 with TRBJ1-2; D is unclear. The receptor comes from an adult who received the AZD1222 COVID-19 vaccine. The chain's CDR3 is CASSLGGEYNYGYTF. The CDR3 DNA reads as TGTGCCAGCAGCTTAGGTGGCGAATATAACTATGGCTACACCTTC.